Below are 2 T cell receptor beta chains sequenced from a single sample in a study of blood T cell repertoires in COVID-19. Profiling relied on immunoSEQ multiplex PCR, and the TCRdb table lists in-frame clones only, not all of them. Of over 250,000 clones in the sample, around three quarters are singletons; the top ten hold about 3.5%. Material for sequencing was peripheral blood. The receptors derive from a woman aged 80 or over with acute or convalescent COVID-19.

The chain employs TRBV3-1 (or the pseudogene TRBV3-2) and TRBJ2-1, with 8 bases matching TRBD1. The CDR3 contains 17 residues. CDR1 is LGHDT and CDR2 is YNNKEL in the germline V gene (reference sequence). V shed 3 bases and J 4 bases; nucleotides not matched to a gene: 11. CDR3 coding DNA: TGTGCCAGCAGCCAGCCGGTGGGGACAGGTACATACAATGAGCAGTTCTTC. It yields the protein CASSQPVGTGTYNEQFF.

V usage is TRBV5-8 and J usage is TRBJ1-1; D might be TRBD1 (6 bases). CDR1 SGHTS and CDR2 YDEGEE come from the germline V gene. The CDR3 contains 14 residues. V was clipped by 4 bases and J by 1 base, with 11 bases between them. CDR3 sequence: CASSLEGENTEAFF. Written as DNA, the CDR3 is TGTGCCAGCAGCCTGGAGGGGGAGAACACTGAAGCTTTCTTT.